This T cell receptor beta chain was identified in a study of CD8 T cells in Susac syndrome. Study-level background: Patients with Susac syndrome had blood drawn and were at that point therapy-naive, on corticosteroids, or on intravenous immunoglobulin alone.

The germline gives CDR1 SGDLS, CDR2 YYNGEE. This CDR3 has 14 amino acids. V was trimmed by 0 bases and J by 1 base, leaving 7 bases between them. Reverse transcription used roughly 0.5 to 1 ug RNA and random hexamers. MiXCR was run by TCRdb on the immunoSEQ multiplex PCR reads, yielding one entry per CDR3 protein. The data show roughly 200,000 distinct CDR3 sequences, 90% to 95% seen once. This clonotype was detected once. This clonotype originated in a human donor with Susac syndrome. The sequencing sample was made of CD4+ T cells from PBMCs. The chain is built from TRBV9 and TRBJ1-1; D call uncertain. The CDR3: CASSVARQNTEAFF. For the CDR3, the DNA is TGTGCCAGCAGCGTAGCGAGGCAGAACACTGAAGCTTTCTTT.